This T cell receptor beta chain was retrieved from a study of T-cell memory formation after mild COVID-19. CDR1 DFQATT and CDR2 SNEGSKA come from the germline V gene (reference sequence). This CDR3 is 14 amino acids long. Trimming shortened V by 3 bases and J by 4 bases, and 15 bases separated the two germline ends. TCRdb independently ran MiXCR on the 5' RACE reads; one entry per CDR3 protein. The table records fewer than 250,000 distinct CDR3 sequences, about 10% of them present only once. The clonotype was recovered from a man aged 18 to 35 who had mild COVID-19 (a few samples of this study predate the infection). Cell type and time point are not known. Sequenced: PBMCs or a T cell subset sorted from them (not recorded which). V gene TRBV20-1 combines with J gene TRBJ2-5; tentative D call: TRBD1 (5 bases). This chain's CDR3 is CSASPAGWRETQYF. CDR3 coding DNA: TGCAGTGCTAGCCCGGCAGGGTGGCGAGAGACCCAGTACTTC.